This paragraph covers one T cell receptor beta chain sequence. The specificity of this receptor is unknown. No base quality values were provided; no much bigger clone lies one nucleotide off. This entry is derived from a study of T cells in Graves' hyperthyroidism and ophthalmopathy (dated by TCRdb to the late 2010s). About the full investigation: Peripheral blood samples were taken at the time of initial diagnosis, prior to any treatment. For training and testing, the 100 or so patients in the discovery cohort were randomly divided in a 7:3 ratio. Once sampling was done, hyperthyroidism patients were given methimazole at a starting dose of 30 mg daily, whereas ophthalmopathy patients were given high-dose intravenous methylprednisolone. The paper reports TCR Vbeta CDR3 sequencing of 130 to 150 peripheral blood samples: 40 or so ophthalmopathy, some 80 hyperthyroidism and approximately 17 progressor patients. Thyroid tissue and blood T-cell repertoires from over 5 Graves' hyperthyroidism patients were also compared in the study. Prospective prediction of ophthalmopathy was tested in an independent validation cohort consisting of roughly 20 hyperthyroidism patients and approximately 16 patients who later progressed to ophthalmopathy. A discovery cohort of about 100 patients, roughly 45 with Graves' ophthalmopathy and more than 55 with stable Graves' hyperthyroidism, was used to find distinguishing TCR V-J signatures. The paper's findings and limits, for the study overall: In validation, progression to ophthalmopathy was predicted by the model with around 71% sensitivity and 72% to 80% specificity, a median of around 6.5 months before onset. In cross-validation, a model built on a 13 V-J signature told ophthalmopathy apart from stable hyperthyroidism with approximately 91% sensitivity and around 83% specificity, and in testing the same model reached 80%/75%. No statistical method was used to fix the sample size in advance, and group allocation was not hidden from the investigators. Most expanded thyroid clonotypes (frequency above 0.001) were also found in blood, which suggests that blood repertoires may mirror thyroid immune responses.

According to the germline V gene, CDR1 reads KGHDR and CDR2 reads SFDVKD. V has 10 bases trimmed and J has 3 bases trimmed; junction bases matching no gene number 10. The CDR3 goes from the cysteine to the phenylalanine over 14 residues. Just the 42-base CDR3 DNA is kept, in frame starting at base 1. Graves' hyperthyroidism was defined as stable when no progression to ophthalmopathy occurred over 18 months of follow-up. The hyperthyroidism patients were between 18 and 65 years old and newly diagnosed, with a disease duration of less than 2 months. Any patient with an uncontrolled infection, another autoimmune disease, pregnancy or lactation was excluded. Diagnoses relied on clinical symptoms, serum thyroxine and TRAb, thyroid ultrasound and orbital computed tomography. PBMCs were separated from under 11 ml of fresh peripheral blood using Ficoll-Paque density gradient centrifugation. Total RNA was extracted using Trizol reagent, and RNA quality was assessed on an Agilent 2100 Bioanalyzer.

Amplification of TCR beta CDR3 regions was carried out from RNA transcripts. The first round of RT-PCR for the TCR CDR3 was performed with the HTBI primer set and the Qiagen OneStep RT-PCR kit. The libraries were constructed in a second round of multiplex PCR and then size-selected and purified. The libraries were sequenced on an Illumina HiSeq2000 using paired-end 100 bp reads. In the source study's methods: SOAPnuke was used to process the raw data, throwing out any read that contained adapters or uncalled bases, had a mean Phred below 15, or lacked an exact constant-primer or identifier match. COPE v1.2.5 was used to merge the high-quality paired reads, and each unique nucleotide sequence was defined as a clonotype. MiTCR v1.1 was used to align clonotypes to the IMGT TRBV, TRBD and TRBJ reference segments. Analysis was restricted to V-J combinations with a frequency above 0.0001, which covered roughly 99% of repertoires. The TCS score was defined as F50 (clonal expansion) divided by E x V (chaos), with BLOSUM62-based TCRdist calculated between CDR3 peptides within each V-J. Welch's t-statistics and random forest reduced around 550 V-J features to some 14, which were used in a naive Bayes classifier (R e1071). TCRdb reprocessed the public reads (quality trimming at Q25 with fastp, clone calling with MiXCR) and kept in-frame beta chains. Rows merge per CDR3 protein into single entries with the most common DNA and genes. TCRdb, not the authors, supplied the V and J calls. The sample table lists hundreds of thousands of distinct CDR3 sequences, roughly 15% of them with a count of one. The top ten clones comprise roughly 10% of the sample.

Recombination connected TRBV24-1 to TRBJ2-5, and 7 bases in between align with TRBD2. The source of this sequence is a woman aged 18-35 years with Graves' hyperthyroidism. Material for sequencing was blood. CDR3 loop: CATSSASGKETQYF. The DNA is as follows: TGTGCCACTTCCTCCGCTAGCGGTAAAGAGACCCAGTACTTC.